These T cell receptor beta chains were read from a single sample in a study of response to subunit inactivated influenza vaccine. TCRdb ran MiXCR on the RT-PCR reads and lists one entry per CDR3 protein. The sample yields 650,000 to 700,000 distinct CDR3 sequences, approximately 14% seen once. This specimen was PBMCs from blood, taken about 12 days after vaccination. The receptors come from a man in his fifties who received an inactivated influenza vaccine. Each CDR3 is given with its conserved first and last residue.

>16|TRBV7-9
CASSLGPTDPAETQYF
>14|TRBV3-1
CASSETSGRDTQYF
>16|TRBV4-1
CASSLGLAGGLDTQYF
>16|TRBV4-3
CASSQARGTRVEEQYF
>14|TRBV12-3/TRBV12-4
CAIGFGSSTDTQYF
>14|TRBV5-6
CASSPVRSTDTQYF
>11|TRBV5-1
CASRVAGELFF
>13|TRBV7-6
CASSLVKEYEQYF
>12|TRBV29-1
CSVEDRAAGYTF
>15|TRBV5-1
CASSPREGNTGELFF
>15|TRBV28
CASSLGGPRAYEQYF